The 2 T cell receptor beta chains given below trace back to one sample, sequenced in a study of blood T cell repertoires in COVID-19. Repertoires were generated with immunoSEQ multiplex PCR, while TCRdb's copy carries only in-frame clones and drops some. The data hold roughly 160,000 clones, with 79% observed a single time. The material sequenced was peripheral blood. Receptors originate from a woman aged 55 to 70 with COVID-19, enrolled during active disease.

The V call is TRBV7-9, the J call TRBJ2-7, with TRBD1 as a possible D gene (5 bases). Trimming left V 0 bases short and J 3 bases short, with 9 bases between. The germline gives CDR1 SEHNR, CDR2 FQNEAQ (reference sequence). The CDR3 length is 14 residues. The CDR3 here is CASSLAGQGYEQYF. The DNA of the CDR3 is TGTGCCAGCAGCTTAGCCGGGCAGGGCTACGAGCAGTACTTC.

The chain employs TRBV29-1 and TRBJ2-2, with D maybe TRBD2 (5 bases). Trimming stripped 4 bases from V and 6 bases from J, with 9 bases between. The length of the CDR3 is 12 residues. CDR1 SQVTM and CDR2 ANQGSEA come from the germline V gene. In DNA, the CDR3 is TGCAGCGTTGGTCGGAGGCCCGGGGAGCTGTTTTTT. It translates to CSVGRRPGELFF.